Each of the 9 T cell receptor beta chains below was sequenced from the same sample in a study of cytomegalovirus exposure and HLA in healthy donors. With 60 Vbeta and 13 Jbeta primers, the PCR was carried out. Profiled with immunoSEQ multiplex PCR; TCRdb holds only in-frame clones, not every one. The sample includes some 170,000 clones, roughly 85% of them seen just once. Sample: PBMCs. Source of these receptors: a man aged 18 to 29 in good health and CMV-seropositive.

Only one count was recorded for this clone. The chain joins TRBV19 to TRBJ1-1; D gene ambiguous. The germline V gene has CDR1 LNHDA and CDR2 SQIVND (reference sequence). Trimming pared 5 bases from V and 4 bases from J, leaving 8 bases between. The CDR3 runs 12 residues. CDR3: CASSPGVTEAFF. The CDR3 DNA follows: TGTGCCAGTAGTCCTGGAGTCACTGAAGCTTTCTTT.

The V and J genes are TRBV5-4 and TRBJ1-2, with 9 bases lining up with TRBD1. This CDR3 has 14 amino acids. Looked up from germline, CDR1 is SGHNT and CDR2 is YYREEE (reference sequence). V was pared by 4 bases and J by 5 bases, with 6 bases of the junction left unmatched. CDR3 bases: TGTGCCAGCAGCGTCCGGGGACAGGGATATGGCTACACCTTC. As protein: CASSVRGQGYGYTF. Complete variable domain (other parts from reference TRBV5-4 and TRBJ1-2): ETGVTQSPTHLIKTRGQQVTLRCSSQSGHNTVSWYQQALGQGPQFIFQYYREEENGRGNFPPRFSGLQFPNYSSELNVNALELDDSALYLCASSVRGQGYGYTFGSGTRLTVV.

The gene calls are TRBV2 and TRBJ1-5; D gene uncertain. The CDR3 contains 13 residues. The germline V gene has CDR1 SNHLY and CDR2 FYNNEI. Trimming took 6 bases from V and 6 from J, leaving 12 bases between them. The CDR3 DNA reads TGTGCCAGCAGGTCCGGGTACGGTCAGCCCCAGCATTTT. It yields the protein CASRSGYGQPQHF.

The V call is TRBV29-1, the J call TRBJ2-1; possible D gene TRBD2, 6 bases. Trimming took off 5 bases at V and 8 bases at J, with 19 bases between the two ends. Germline CDR1 and CDR2: SQVTM and ANQGSEA. CDR3 length: 14 residues. The CDR3 nucleotides read TGCAGCGTTAATCTTTATGGCGGGATCGATGAGCAGTTCTTC. Amino acid sequence: CSVNLYGGIDEQFF.

Here the CDR3 DNA reads TGTGCCAGCAGGATTCATGGTGGGACATACAATGAGCAGTTCTTC. Protein product: CASRIHGGTYNEQFF. This chain uses TRBV6-1 with TRBJ2-1; a weak D match, TRBD1 (6 bases). Germline CDR1 MNHNS, CDR2 SASEGT. V was pared by 6 bases and J by 4 bases, with 16 bases between. This CDR3 has 15 amino acids.

The chain joins TRBV2 to TRBJ2-7; the match to TRBD1 covers 7 bases. CDR3 size: 13 residues. CDR1 and CDR2 from the germline V gene are SNHLY and FYNNEI. Trimming cost V 9 bases and J 1 base; bases outside gene matches: 6. The CDR3 nucleotides read TGTGCCAGTGGACAGGTCGAATCCTACGAGCAGTACTTC. As protein: CASGQVESYEQYF.

The chain couples TRBV10-3 to TRBJ2-1; TRBD2 matches 14 bases. This CDR3 is 16 amino acids long. Germline CDR1 and CDR2: ENHRY and SYGVKD. V lost 6 bases and J lost 2; bases outside the gene matches: 3. This chain's CDR3 is CAIRGTSGSTYNEQFF. The CDR3, as DNA: TGTGCCATCAGGGGGACTAGCGGGAGTACCTACAATGAGCAGTTCTTC.

The chain is built from TRBV11-2 and TRBJ2-5, with TRBD2 matching 7 bases. CDR1 is SGHAT, CDR2 FQNNGV, per germline. CDR3 length: 16 residues. Trimming removed 5 bases from V and 1 base from J; junction bases left unmatched: 10. CDR3 nucleotides: TGTGCCAGCAGCCAGATTAGTGGGGGGGTCCAAGAGACCCAGTACTTC. Translated, it gives CASSQISGGVQETQYF.

The V and J genes are TRBV7-9 and TRBJ2-3; 13 nucleotides agree with TRBD2. The germline gives CDR1 SEHNR, CDR2 FQNEAQ (reference sequence). V shed 5 bases, J shed 4 bases, and the junction held 6 bases outside the gene matches. The CDR3 sequence is 16 residues long. Here the CDR3 DNA reads TGTGCCAGCAGCCCCTCACTAGCGGGAGGGGCAGATACGCAGTATTTT. Translation gives CASSPSLAGGADTQYF.